These T cell receptor beta chains were read from a single sample in a study of control samples from healthy donors and cancer patients. Measured with immunoSEQ multiplex PCR; TCRdb has only the in-frame clones, and not every one. The sample shows about 96,000 clones, about 92% of them seen only once. Material for sequencing was blood. These receptors were obtained from a man aged 18 to 29 in good health. Each CDR3 is given with its conserved first and last residue.

TRBJ2-3 TRBV7-2 CASSLMSQADTQYF
TRBJ1-2 TRBV6-5 CASSPLGDYGYTF
TRBJ2-7 TRBV10-3 CAIRGLAGVGEQYF
TRBJ1-4 TRBV7-9 CASSSPGQGAPNEKLFF
TRBJ1-2 TRBV18 CASSPGTGIPRGYGYTF
TRBJ2-5 TRBV12-3/TRBV12-4 CASSQNREETQYF
TRBJ1-2 TRBV5-1 CASKEQGSTNYGYTF
TRBJ1-2 TRBV30 CAWNLRGNYGYTF
TRBJ1-4 TRBV5-6 CASSLSRPVLANFNEKLFF
TRBJ2-7 TRBV11-2 CASSLASGSSYEQYF
TRBJ1-1 TRBV7-2 CASSLSGLNTEAFF
TRBJ2-3 TRBV6-2/TRBV6-3 CASSRAGVPGDTQYF
TRBJ1-4 TRBV6-5 CASKVSTDRGEKLFF
TRBJ2-7 TRBV27 CASTLSDGARGTYEQYF
TRBJ1-5 TRBV27 CASSLGPLSSLPQHF
TRBJ1-2 TRBV6-1 CASSEVTQGGYGYTF
TRBJ2-7 TRBV19 CASSGETGGYEQYF
TRBJ1-2 TRBV27 CASSTGLYGYTF
TRBJ2-1 TRBV19 CASQAGGLSSYNEQFF
TRBJ1-5 TRBV4-2 CASSQETGRHQPQHF
TRBJ2-7 TRBV12-3/TRBV12-4 CASSLGPAEQYF
TRBJ1-2 TRBV11-2 CASSPMMGISGYTF
TRBJ2-7 TRBV6-5 CASSYSMQGASYEQYF
TRBJ2-3 TRBV7-3 CASSLTPDTQYF
TRBJ2-2 TRBV10-2 CASRYKDGELFF
TRBJ1-3 TRBV19 CASMNRETDTIYF
TRBJ2-5 TRBV2 CASSAWQGSQETQYF
TRBJ2-7 TRBV2 CASSEQGESYEQYF
TRBJ2-7 TRBV6-2/TRBV6-3 CASSPQVFGEQYF
TRBJ1-5 TRBV30 CAWSVQVNQPQHF
TRBJ2-5 TRBV7-8 CASSHSTSPKETQYF
TRBJ2-3 TRBV3-1/TRBV3-2 CASSQDGTVRTDTQYF